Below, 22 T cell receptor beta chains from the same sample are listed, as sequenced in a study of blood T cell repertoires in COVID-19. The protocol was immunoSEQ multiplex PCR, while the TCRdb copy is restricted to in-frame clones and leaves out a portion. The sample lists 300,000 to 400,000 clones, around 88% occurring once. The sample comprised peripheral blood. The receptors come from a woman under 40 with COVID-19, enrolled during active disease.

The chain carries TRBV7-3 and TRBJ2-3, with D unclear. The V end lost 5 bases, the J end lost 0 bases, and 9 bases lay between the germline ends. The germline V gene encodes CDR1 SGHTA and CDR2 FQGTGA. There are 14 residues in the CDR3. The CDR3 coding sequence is TGTGCCAGCAGCGACTTGTCTAGCACAGATACGCAGTATTTT. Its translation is CASSDLSSTDTQYF. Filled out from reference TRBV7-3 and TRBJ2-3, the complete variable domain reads GAGVSQTPSNKVTEKGKYVELRCDPISGHTALYWYRQSLGQGPEFLIYFQGTGAADDSGLPNDRFFAVRPEGSVSTLKIQRTERGDSAVYLCASSDLSSTDTQYFGPGTRLTVL.

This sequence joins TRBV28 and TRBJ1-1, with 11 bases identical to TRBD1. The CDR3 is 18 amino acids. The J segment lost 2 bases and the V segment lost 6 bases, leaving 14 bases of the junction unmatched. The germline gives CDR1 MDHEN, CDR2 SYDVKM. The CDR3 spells CASRPIRDRGLGNTEAFF. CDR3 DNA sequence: TGTGCCAGCAGACCCATTCGGGACAGGGGGTTGGGAAACACTGAAGCTTTCTTT.

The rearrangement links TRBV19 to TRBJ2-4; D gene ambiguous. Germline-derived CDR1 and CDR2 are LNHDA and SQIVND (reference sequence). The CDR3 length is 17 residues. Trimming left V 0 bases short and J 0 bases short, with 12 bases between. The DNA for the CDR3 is TGTGCCAGTAGTATAGAATCCTCGGTTGGAGCCAAAAACATTCAGTACTTC. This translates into CASSIESSVGAKNIQYF.

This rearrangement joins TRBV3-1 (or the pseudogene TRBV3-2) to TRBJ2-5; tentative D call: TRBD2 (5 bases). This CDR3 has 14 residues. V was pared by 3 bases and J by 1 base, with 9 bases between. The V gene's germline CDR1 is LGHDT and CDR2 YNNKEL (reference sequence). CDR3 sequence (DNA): TGTGCCAGCAGCCACGGCGCGGGCCAAGAGACCCAGTACTTC. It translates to CASSHGAGQETQYF.

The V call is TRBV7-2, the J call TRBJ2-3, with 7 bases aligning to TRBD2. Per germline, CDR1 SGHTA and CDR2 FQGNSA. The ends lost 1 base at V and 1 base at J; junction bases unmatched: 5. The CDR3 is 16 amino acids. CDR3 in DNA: TGTGCCAGCAGCTTAGGGCCCAGCGGGGGCACAGATACGCAGTATTTT. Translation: CASSLGPSGGTDTQYF.

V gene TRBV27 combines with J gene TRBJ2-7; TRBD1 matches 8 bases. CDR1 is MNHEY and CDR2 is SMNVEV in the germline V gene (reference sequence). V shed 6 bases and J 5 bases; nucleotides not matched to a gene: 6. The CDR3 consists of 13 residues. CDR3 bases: TGTGCCAGCAGGTCCCTACAGGGGGACGAGCAGTACTTC. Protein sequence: CASRSLQGDEQYF.

For the CDR3, the DNA is TGTGCCAGCAGCTTAGGCTGGGCCGGAGCTTTCTTT. Protein product: CASSLGWAGAFF. The chain combines TRBV13 with TRBJ1-1; unclear D gene. The CDR3 length is 12 residues. V was pared by 0 bases and J by 10 bases, with 9 bases between. Germline V gene lookup returns CDR1 PRHDT and CDR2 FYEKMQ (reference sequence).

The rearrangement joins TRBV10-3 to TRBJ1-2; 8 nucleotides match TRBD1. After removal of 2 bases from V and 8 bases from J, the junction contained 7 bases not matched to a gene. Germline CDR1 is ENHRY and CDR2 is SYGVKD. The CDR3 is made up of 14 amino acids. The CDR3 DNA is TGTGCCATCAGTGAGACGGACAGGGAGGACGGCTACACCTTC. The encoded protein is CAISETDREDGYTF.

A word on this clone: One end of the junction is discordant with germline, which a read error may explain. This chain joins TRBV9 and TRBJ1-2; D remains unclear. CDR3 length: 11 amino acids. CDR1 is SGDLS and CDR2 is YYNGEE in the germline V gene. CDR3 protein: CASSVEGEPNF. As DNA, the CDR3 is TGTGCCAGCAGCGTGGAGGGAGAACCCAACTTC.

The CDR3 nucleotides read TGTGCCAGCTCGCGGGGGCCGCGCACAGATACGCAGTATTTT. Translating gives CASSRGPRTDTQYF. V usage is TRBV9 and J usage is TRBJ2-3; maybe TRBD2 (7 bases). This CDR3 is built from 14 residues. With 7 bases removed from V and 1 base from J, the gap between germline ends came to 13 bases. The V gene's germline CDR1 is SGDLS and CDR2 YYNGEE.

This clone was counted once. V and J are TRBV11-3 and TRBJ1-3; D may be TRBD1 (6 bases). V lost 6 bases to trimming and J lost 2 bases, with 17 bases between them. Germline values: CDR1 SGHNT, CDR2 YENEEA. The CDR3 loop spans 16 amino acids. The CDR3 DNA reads TGTGCCAGCAGTTTCCAACCGGACAGAGCTGGAAACACCATATATTTT. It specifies CASSFQPDRAGNTIYF.

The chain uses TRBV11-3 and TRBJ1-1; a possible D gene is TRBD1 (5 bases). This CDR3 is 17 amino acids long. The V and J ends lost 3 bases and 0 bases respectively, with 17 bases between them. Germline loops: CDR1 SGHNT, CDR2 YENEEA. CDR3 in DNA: TGTGCCAGCAGCTTCTCGGGGCGGGGGACCTTGAACACTGAAGCTTTCTTT. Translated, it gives CASSFSGRGTLNTEAFF.

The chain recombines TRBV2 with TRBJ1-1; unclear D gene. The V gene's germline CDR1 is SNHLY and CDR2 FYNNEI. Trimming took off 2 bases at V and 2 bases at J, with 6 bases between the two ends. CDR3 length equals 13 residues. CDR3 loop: CASSEYVNTEAFF. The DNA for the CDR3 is TGTGCCAGCAGTGAATATGTAAACACTGAAGCTTTCTTT.

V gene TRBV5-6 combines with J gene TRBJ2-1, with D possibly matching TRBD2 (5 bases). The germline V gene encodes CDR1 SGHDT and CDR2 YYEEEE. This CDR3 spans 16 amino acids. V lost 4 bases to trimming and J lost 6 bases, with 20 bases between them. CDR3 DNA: TGTGCCAGCAGCCTAACTACCTTCGCGGAGGTCAATGAGCAGTTCTTC. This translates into CASSLTTFAEVNEQFF.

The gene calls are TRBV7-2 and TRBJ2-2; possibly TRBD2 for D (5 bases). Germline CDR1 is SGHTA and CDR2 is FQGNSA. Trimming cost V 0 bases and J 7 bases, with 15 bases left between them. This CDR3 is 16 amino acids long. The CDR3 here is CASSLAVGVLGGELFF. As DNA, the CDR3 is TGTGCCAGCAGCTTAGCGGTCGGGGTCCTCGGCGGGGAGCTGTTTTTT.

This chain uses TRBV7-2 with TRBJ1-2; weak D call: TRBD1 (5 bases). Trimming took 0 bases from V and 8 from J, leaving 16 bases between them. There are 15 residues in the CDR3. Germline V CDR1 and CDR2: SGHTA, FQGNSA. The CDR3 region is CASSLALGGKGGYTF. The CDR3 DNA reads TGTGCCAGCAGCTTAGCGCTAGGCGGCAAGGGGGGCTACACCTTC.

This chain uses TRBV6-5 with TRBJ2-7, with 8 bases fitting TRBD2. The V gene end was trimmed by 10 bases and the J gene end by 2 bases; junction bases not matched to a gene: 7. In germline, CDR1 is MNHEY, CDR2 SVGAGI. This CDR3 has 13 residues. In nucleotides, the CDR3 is TGTGCCACCGGGGGGGCAGGGGCCTACGAGCAGTACGTC. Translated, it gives CATGGAGAYEQYV.

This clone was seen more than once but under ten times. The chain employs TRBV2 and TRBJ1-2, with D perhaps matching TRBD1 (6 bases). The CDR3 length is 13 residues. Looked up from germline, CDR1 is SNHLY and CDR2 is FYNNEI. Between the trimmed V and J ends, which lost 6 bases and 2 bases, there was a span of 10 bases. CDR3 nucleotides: TGTGCCAGCAGCCGGGACATAAACTATGGCTACACCTTC. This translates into CASSRDINYGYTF.

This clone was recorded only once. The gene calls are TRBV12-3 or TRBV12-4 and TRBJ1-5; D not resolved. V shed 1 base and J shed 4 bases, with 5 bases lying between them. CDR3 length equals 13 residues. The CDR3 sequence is CASSLGVNQPQHF. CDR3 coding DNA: TGTGCCAGCAGTTTAGGAGTAAATCAGCCCCAGCATTTT.

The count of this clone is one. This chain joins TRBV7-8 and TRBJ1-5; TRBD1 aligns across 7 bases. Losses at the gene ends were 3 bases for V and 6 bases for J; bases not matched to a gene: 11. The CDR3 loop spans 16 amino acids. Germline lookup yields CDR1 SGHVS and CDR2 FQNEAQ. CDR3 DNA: TGTGCCAGCAGCTTTAGTCCCACAGGGGCAGTTCAGCCCCAGCATTTT. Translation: CASSFSPTGAVQPQHF.

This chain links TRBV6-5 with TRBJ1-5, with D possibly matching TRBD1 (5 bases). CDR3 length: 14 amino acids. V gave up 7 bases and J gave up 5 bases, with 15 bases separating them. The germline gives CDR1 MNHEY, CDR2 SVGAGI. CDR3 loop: CASIGGTFDQPQHF. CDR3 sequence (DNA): TGTGCCAGCATCGGAGGGACGTTTGATCAGCCCCAGCATTTT.

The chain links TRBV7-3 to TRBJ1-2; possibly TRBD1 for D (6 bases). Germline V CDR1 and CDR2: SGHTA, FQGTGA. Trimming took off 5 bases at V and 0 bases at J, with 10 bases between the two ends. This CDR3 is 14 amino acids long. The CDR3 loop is CASSPGGPNYGYTF. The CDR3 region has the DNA TGTGCCAGCAGCCCGGGGGGCCCTAACTATGGCTACACCTTC.